The sample holds a few counts of the clone carrying this T cell receptor (beta chain). Its antigen is undetermined. This specimen belongs to a study of T cell repertoires in cytomegalovirus infection. TCRdb reprocessed the reads via MiXCR and lists one record per CDR3 protein. The sample records around 71,000 distinct CDR3 sequences, about 40% being singletons. Trimming left V 10 bases short and J 5 bases short, with 27 bases between. Looked up from germline, CDR1 is MNHEY and CDR2 is SMNVEV (reference sequence). The CDR3 loop spans 16 amino acids. Here the sequenced sample was CD8+ T cells from cultured PBMCs, taken from culture after CMV antigen stimulation. This TCR came from a human donor in good health (CMV status not recorded). Some clones in this sample may be carry-over from other donors' samples. The chain couples TRBV27 to TRBJ2-7; TRBD1 or TRBD2 may be the D gene (5 bases each). CDR3 sequence reads: CATSLVTGTPVNEQYF. CDR3 bases: TGTGCCACCTCTTTGGTAACCGGGACCCCAGTCAACGAGCAGTACTTC.